This entry lists 6 T cell receptor beta chains sequenced from one sample in a study of early T cells in non-severe SARS-CoV-2 infection. MiXCR, run by TCRdb on the 5' RACE reads, gives a single entry per CDR3 protein. The data hold around 82,000 distinct CDR3 sequences, with around 12% observed a single time. The sample comprised whole blood. The source of these receptors is an adult who was a healthcare worker with PCR-confirmed SARS-CoV-2 infection or an uninfected control (not recorded which).

This clonotype came up many times. The rearrangement uses TRBV20-1 and TRBJ2-7, with D possibly being TRBD2 (5 bases). CDR1 DFQATT and CDR2 SNEGSKA come from the germline V gene (reference sequence). Trimming cost V 0 bases and J 9 bases, with 24 bases left between them. CDR3 length: 16 residues. The CDR3 DNA sequence: TGCAGTGCTAGAGATCTAGGCGGCTTCGTCGGAAGCGGGCAGTACTTC. Protein: CSARDLGGFVGSGQYF.

This clonotype showed up just a few times. The chain couples TRBV5-1 to TRBJ1-2; no firm D call. Germline assignment: CDR1 SGHRS and CDR2 YFSETQ. CDR3 size: 14 residues. V gave up 4 bases and J gave up 0 bases, with 10 bases separating them. CDR3 bases: TGCGCCAGCAGCCATCAGTCATCTAACTATGGCTACACCTTC. Translation gives CASSHQSSNYGYTF.

Note on this clonotype: This may stem from a read error, because a much larger clone lies one nucleotide away. The conserved phenylalanine or tryptophan is not found at the CDR3 terminus, so this likely reflects a read error. The chain couples TRBV24-1 to TRBJ2-3; D is uncertain. Germline-derived CDR1 and CDR2 are KGHDR and SFDVKD. The CDR3 totals 13 residues. V shed 4 bases and J shed 2 bases, with 6 bases lying between them. CDR3 nucleotide sequence: TGTGCCACCAGTGAAACAGCCACAGATACGCAGTATTAT. Its protein is CATSETATDTQYY.

The rearrangement links TRBV2 to TRBJ2-7; no clear D. CDR1 and CDR2 (germline): SNHLY, FYNNEI. The CDR3 is made up of 13 amino acids. Trimming left V 2 bases short and J 6 bases short, with 11 bases between. CDR3 DNA: TGTGCCAGCAGTGAAATCCTGGCGGCCGAGCAGTACTTC. Translating it yields CASSEILAAEQYF.

V gene TRBV9 combines with J gene TRBJ2-1, with 12 bases aligning to TRBD2. Germline CDR1 reads SGDLS; CDR2 reads YYNGEE. The CDR3 contains 17 residues. V lost 2 bases to trimming and J lost 8 bases; unmatched junction nucleotides: 11. The CDR3 here is CASSVSGLAGGQDEQFF. Here the CDR3 DNA reads TGTGCCAGCAGCGTTAGCGGGCTAGCGGGAGGGCAAGATGAGCAGTTCTTC.

This clonotype was observed at least ten times. The chain combines TRBV28 with TRBJ2-1; D may be TRBD1 or TRBD2 (5 bases each). The CDR3 is 11 amino acids. In germline, CDR1 is MDHEN, CDR2 SYDVKM. Trimming cost V 4 bases and J 12 bases, with 10 bases left between them. The CDR3 is CASSSGPRQFF. DNA for the CDR3: TGTGCCAGCAGTTCGGGACCCCGGCAGTTCTTC.